The subject of this entry is one TCR beta chain. As yet, its antigen is unknown. Each donor's status was that of a healthy bone marrow donor. The sample comes from a study of cytomegalovirus exposure and HLA in healthy donors. Findings and caveats of the study: Common viral pathogens seemed, in a later analysis, to connect with several of the most significant clusters. Later on, an analysis showed TCR association rates differing by HLA locus, with DRB1 the most and HLA-C the fewest.

PCR involved 60 Vbeta and 13 Jbeta primers. Sequenced by immunoSEQ multiplex PCR; TCRdb stores in-frame clones only, minus some. The sample lists 120,000 to 150,000 clones, 73% occurring once. Sequenced material: PBMCs. The clonotype originates from a human donor in good health.

The CDR3 here is CASKTGGNEQFF. CDR3 DNA sequence: TGTGCCAGCAAAACTGGAGGCAATGAGCAGTTCTTC. The rearrangement links TRBV6-5 to TRBJ2-1, with a weak D call TRBD2 (5 bases). CDR3 size: 12 residues. Germline-derived CDR1 and CDR2 are MNHEY and SVGAGI. Trimming cost V 7 bases and J 6 bases, with 10 bases left between them.